The clone carrying this TCR beta chain appeared a few times. This sample is drawn from a study of sequential checkpoint blockade in melanoma. In the study overall: First-line arms were nivolumab then ipilimumab, or the reverse, randomized 1:1. Both treatment sequences were followed by maintenance nivolumab.

Libraries were prepared by immunoSEQ multiplex PCR; TCRdb keeps only in-frame clonotypes and omits some of them. The profile shows several thousand clones, less than 75% of them singletons. The CDR3 runs to 15 residues. The ends were cut back, 3 bases at V and 8 bases at J, with 20 bases in the middle. From germline, CDR1 is SGHNT and CDR2 YYREEE (reference sequence). Treatment in this sample: randomized to nivolumab then ipilimumab (arm A) or the reverse (arm B). Sorted cells were live CD3+CD8+, lacking CD19 and CD56, from PBMCs. The receptor was derived from a human donor with melanoma. The chain joins TRBV5-4 to TRBJ1-2; TRBD1 is a possible D gene (5 bases). The sequencing used CD8+ T cells sorted from blood (inferred from file names), collected from a patient given nivolumab and ipilimumab in sequence. CDR3 in amino acids: CASSSSGGIIRGYTF. The CDR3 DNA reads as TGTGCCAGCAGCTCAAGCGGGGGGATTATTAGGGGCTACACCTTC.